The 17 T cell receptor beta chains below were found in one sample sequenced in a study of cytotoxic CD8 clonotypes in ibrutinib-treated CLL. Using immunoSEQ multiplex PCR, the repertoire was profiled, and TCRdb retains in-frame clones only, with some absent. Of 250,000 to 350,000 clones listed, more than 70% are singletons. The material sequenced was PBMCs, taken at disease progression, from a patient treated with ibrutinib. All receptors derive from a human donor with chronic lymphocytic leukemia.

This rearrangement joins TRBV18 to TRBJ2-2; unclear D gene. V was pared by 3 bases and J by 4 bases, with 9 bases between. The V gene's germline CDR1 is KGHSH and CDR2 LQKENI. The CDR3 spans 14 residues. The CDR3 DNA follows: TGTGCCAGCTCACCTTCTACGGTCACCGGGGAGCTGTTTTTT. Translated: CASSPSTVTGELFF. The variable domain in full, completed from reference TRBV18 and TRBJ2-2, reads NAGVMQNPRHLVRRRGQEARLRCSPMKGHSHVYWYRQLPEEGLKFMVYLQKENIIDESGMPKERFSAEFPKEGPSILRIQQVVRGDSAAYFCASSPSTVTGELFFGEGSRLTVL.

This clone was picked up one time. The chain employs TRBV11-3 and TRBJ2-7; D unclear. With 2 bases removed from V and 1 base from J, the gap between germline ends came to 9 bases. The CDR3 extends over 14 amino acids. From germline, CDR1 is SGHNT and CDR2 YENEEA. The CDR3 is CASSLWLQSYEQYF. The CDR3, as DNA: TGTGCCAGCAGCTTATGGCTACAGTCCTACGAGCAGTACTTC.

CDR3 nucleotides: TGTGCCAGCAGCTTAGATCCTCGTGGCTACACCTTC. This encodes CASSLDPRGYTF. The rearrangement uses TRBV7-2 and TRBJ1-2; no firm D call. This CDR3 comprises 12 residues. Germline CDR1 reads SGHTA; CDR2 reads FQGNSA. The V end was cut by 1 base, the J end by 7 bases, with 7 bases between.

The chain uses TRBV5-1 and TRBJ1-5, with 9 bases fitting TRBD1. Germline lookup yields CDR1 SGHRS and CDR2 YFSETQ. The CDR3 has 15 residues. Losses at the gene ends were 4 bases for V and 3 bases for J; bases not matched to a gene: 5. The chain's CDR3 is CASSPGTGYNQPQHF. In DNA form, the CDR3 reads TGCGCCAGCAGCCCGGGGACAGGGTACAATCAGCCCCAGCATTTT.

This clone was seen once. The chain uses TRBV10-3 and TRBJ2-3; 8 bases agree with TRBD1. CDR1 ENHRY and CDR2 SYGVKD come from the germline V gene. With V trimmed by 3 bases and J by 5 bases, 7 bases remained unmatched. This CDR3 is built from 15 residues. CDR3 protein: CAISDQGARGDTQYF. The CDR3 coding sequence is TGTGCCATCAGTGACCAGGGGGCGCGGGGAGATACGCAGTATTTT.

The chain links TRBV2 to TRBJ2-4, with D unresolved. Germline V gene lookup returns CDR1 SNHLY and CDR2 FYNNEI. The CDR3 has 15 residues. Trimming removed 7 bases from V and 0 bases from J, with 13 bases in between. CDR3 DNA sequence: TGTGCCAGCATCAAATTAACAGAAGCCAAAAACATTCAGTACTTC. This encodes CASIKLTEAKNIQYF.

The CDR3 region is CASSLTGAKNIQYF. The CDR3 nucleotides read TGTGCCAGCAGCTTAACAGGGGCCAAAAACATTCAGTACTTC. This chain connects TRBV7-3 to TRBJ2-4, with D hard to call. This CDR3 is built from 14 residues. Germline values: CDR1 SGHTA, CDR2 FQGTGA. Trimming shortened V by 0 bases and J by 1 base, and 4 bases separated the two germline ends.

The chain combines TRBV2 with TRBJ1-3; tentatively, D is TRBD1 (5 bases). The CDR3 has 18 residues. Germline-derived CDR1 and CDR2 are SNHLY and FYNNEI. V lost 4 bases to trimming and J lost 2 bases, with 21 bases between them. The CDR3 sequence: CASSGPGPTSRTGNTIYF. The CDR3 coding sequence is TGTGCCAGCAGTGGGCCGGGACCAACATCACGAACTGGAAACACCATATATTTT.

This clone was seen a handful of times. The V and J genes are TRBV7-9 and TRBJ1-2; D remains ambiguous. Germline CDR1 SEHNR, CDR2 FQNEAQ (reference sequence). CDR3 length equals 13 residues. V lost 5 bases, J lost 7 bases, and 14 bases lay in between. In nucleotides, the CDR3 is TGTGCCAGCAGCCCACCTAGTCAGCCTGGCTACACCTTC. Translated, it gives CASSPPSQPGYTF.

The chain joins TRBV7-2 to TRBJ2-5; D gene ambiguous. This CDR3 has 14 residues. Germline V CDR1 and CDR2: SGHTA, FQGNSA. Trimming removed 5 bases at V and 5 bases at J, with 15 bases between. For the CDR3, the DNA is TGTGCCAGCAGCCTGGATTTTGGATCTGAGACCCAGTACTTC. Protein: CASSLDFGSETQYF.

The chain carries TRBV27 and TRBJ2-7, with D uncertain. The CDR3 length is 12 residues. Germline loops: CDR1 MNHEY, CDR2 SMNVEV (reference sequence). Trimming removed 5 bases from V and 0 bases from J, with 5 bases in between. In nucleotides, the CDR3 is TGTGCCAGCAGTACCGACTCCTACGAGCAGTACTTC. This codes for CASSTDSYEQYF.

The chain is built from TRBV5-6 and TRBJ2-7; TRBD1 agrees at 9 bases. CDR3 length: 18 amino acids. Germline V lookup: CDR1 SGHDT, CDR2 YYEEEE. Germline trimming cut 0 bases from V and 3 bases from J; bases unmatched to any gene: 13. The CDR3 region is CASSLEVGQGVDLYEQYF. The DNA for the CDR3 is TGTGCCAGCAGCTTGGAAGTGGGACAGGGTGTCGATCTCTACGAGCAGTACTTC.

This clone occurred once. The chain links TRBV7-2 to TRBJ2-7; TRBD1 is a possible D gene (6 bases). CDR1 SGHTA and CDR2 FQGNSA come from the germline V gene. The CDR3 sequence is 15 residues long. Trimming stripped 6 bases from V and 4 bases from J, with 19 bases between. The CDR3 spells CASSLGGPQGYEQYF. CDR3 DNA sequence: TGTGCCAGCAGTCTAGGTGGGCCACAGGGTTACGAGCAGTACTTC.

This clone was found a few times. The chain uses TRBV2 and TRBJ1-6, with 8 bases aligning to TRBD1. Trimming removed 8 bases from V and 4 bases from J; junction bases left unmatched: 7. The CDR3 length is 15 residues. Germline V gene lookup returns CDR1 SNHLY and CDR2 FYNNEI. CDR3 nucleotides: TGTGCCAGCCAAACAGGGGGTCTGTATAATTCACCCCTCCACTTT. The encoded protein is CASQTGGLYNSPLHF.

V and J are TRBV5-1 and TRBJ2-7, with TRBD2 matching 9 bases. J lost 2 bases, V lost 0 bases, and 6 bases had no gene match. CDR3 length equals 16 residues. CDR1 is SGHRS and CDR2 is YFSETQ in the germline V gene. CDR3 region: CASSLVLGGGAYEQYF. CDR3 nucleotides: TGCGCCAGCAGCTTGGTCTTGGGCGGGGGGGCCTACGAGCAGTACTTC.

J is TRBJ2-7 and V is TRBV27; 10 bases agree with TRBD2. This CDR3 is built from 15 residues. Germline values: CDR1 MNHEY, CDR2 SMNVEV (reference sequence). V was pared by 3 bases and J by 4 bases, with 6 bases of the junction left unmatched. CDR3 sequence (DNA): TGTGCCAGCAGTTTCTCTAGCGGGAGTTCGTACGAGCAGTACTTC. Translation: CASSFSSGSSYEQYF.

Here the CDR3 DNA reads TGTGCCAGCAGCCAAGTCACTAGCGGGAAGTACCAAGAGACCCAGTACTTC. This gives the protein CASSQVTSGKYQETQYF. The chain couples TRBV14 to TRBJ2-5, with TRBD2 matching 10 bases. Germline CDR1 and CDR2: SGHDN and FVKESK. V was pared by 1 base and J by 0 bases, with 5 bases of the junction left unmatched. CDR3 length: 17 amino acids. Variable domain in full (rest from reference TRBV14 and TRBJ2-5): EAGVTQFPSHSVIEKGQTVTLRCDPISGHDNLYWYRRVMGKEIKFLLHFVKESKQDESGMPNNRFLAERTGGTYSTLKVQPAELEDSGVYFCASSQVTSGKYQETQYFGPGTRLLVL.